Following are 29 T cell receptor beta chains from one sample sequenced in a study of OX40 agonist ivuxolimab in advanced cancers. Library preparation employed the immunoSEQ multiplex PCR assay. TCRdb stores this immuneACCESS table with in-frame sequences only. Part of the clones is absent; in the studies checked, under half of the shortfall reflects unresolved V genes, and no reason is known for the rest. The sample table holds tens of thousands of clones, of which 80% to 85% were seen once. About 5.8% of the sample rests with the top ten. Sample: CD4+ or CD8+ T cells sorted from blood, taken in a trial of the OX40 agonist ivuxolimab. These receptors were collected from an adult with an advanced solid tumor such as melanoma, head and neck, liver or kidney cancer.

V usage is TRBV19 and J usage is TRBJ1-1, with TRBD1 as a possible D gene (5 bases). The V gene's germline CDR1 is LNHDA and CDR2 SQIVND (reference sequence). This CDR3 has 14 amino acids. V was clipped by 5 bases and J by 11 bases, with 21 bases between them. The CDR3 loop is CASSSHGGVGWAFF. CDR3 DNA: TGTGCCAGTAGTTCCCACGGGGGAGTCGGATGGGCTTTCTTT. Looking up the rest from reference TRBV19 and TRBJ1-1 gives the full variable domain: DGGITQSPKYLFRKEGQNVTLSCEQNLNHDAMYWYRQDPGQGLRLIYYSQIVNDFQKGDIAEGYSVSREKKESFPLTVTSAQKNPTAFYLCASSSHGGVGWAFFGQGTRLTVV.

This chain links TRBV9 with TRBJ2-1; D could derive from TRBD1 or TRBD2 (5 bases each). V gave up 5 bases and J gave up 2 bases, with 14 bases separating them. Germline CDR1 is SGDLS and CDR2 is YYNGEE. The CDR3 has 15 amino acids. CDR3 protein: CASSIGGDAYNEQFF. The CDR3 DNA reads TGTGCCAGCAGTATAGGTGGGGACGCCTACAATGAGCAGTTCTTC.

The CDR3 is CASSFDRAAYNEQFF. DNA for the CDR3: TGTGCCAGCAGTTTCGACAGGGCAGCCTACAATGAGCAGTTCTTC. The chain has TRBV6-5 and TRBJ2-1; TRBD1 aligns across 7 bases. V lost 4 bases and J lost 2; bases outside the gene matches: 5. The CDR3 has 15 residues. Germline V gene lookup returns CDR1 MNHEY and CDR2 SVGAGI.

CDR3 protein: CASSQVASSLSETQYF. DNA for the CDR3: TGCGCCAGCAGCCAGGTGGCGAGCTCCCTCTCAGAGACCCAGTACTTC. The V and J genes are TRBV4-1 and TRBJ2-5; no firm D call. CDR1 and CDR2 (germline): MGHRA, YSYEKL. V was trimmed by 3 bases and J by 4 bases, leaving 18 bases between them. The CDR3 is 16 residues long.

The V gene is TRBV19, the J gene TRBJ2-1, with 9 bases that match TRBD2. Trimming took 4 bases from V and 7 from J; bases not matched to a gene: 8. This CDR3 region has 15 residues. Germline CDR1 and CDR2: LNHDA and SQIVND (reference sequence). CDR3 coding DNA: TGTGCCAGTAGTAAGCGGGCGGGGGGGCGAAATGAGCAGTTCTTC. Protein product: CASSKRAGGRNEQFF.

This chain joins TRBV28 and TRBJ2-1, with D unresolved. CDR1 is MDHEN and CDR2 is SYDVKM in the germline V gene. Between the trimmed V and J ends, which lost 3 bases and 3 bases, there was a span of 3 bases. This CDR3 is built from 12 residues. The CDR3 here is CASSFGYNEQFF. CDR3 bases: TGTGCCAGCAGTTTCGGCTACAATGAGCAGTTCTTC.

The chain uses TRBV28 and TRBJ2-5, with a tentative D call TRBD1 (6 bases). CDR3 length: 16 amino acids. V dropped 5 bases and J dropped 2 bases, with 18 bases sitting between them. The germline V gene encodes CDR1 MDHEN and CDR2 SYDVKM. The CDR3 bases are TGTGCCAGCAGTATGACAGGCAGCGTCCTTCAAGAGACCCAGTACTTC. Encoded protein: CASSMTGSVLQETQYF.

The V and J genes are TRBV4-1 and TRBJ2-1; 7 bases are shared with TRBD2. The CDR3 contains 15 residues. Germline V gives CDR1 MGHRA, CDR2 YSYEKL. V lost 5 bases and J lost 3; bases outside the gene matches: 7. CDR3 protein: CASSTSASGYNEQFF. The DNA for the CDR3 is TGCGCCAGCAGCACAAGCGCTAGCGGCTACAATGAGCAGTTCTTC.

By share, this clone ranks as medium-sized. The chain uses TRBV6-1 and TRBJ1-1; a weak D match, TRBD1 (5 bases). Germline V lookup: CDR1 MNHNS, CDR2 SASEGT. This CDR3 has 14 amino acids. V gave up 6 bases and J gave up 11 bases, with 22 bases separating them. The CDR3 is CASRGIRGLGMAFF. CDR3 nucleotide sequence: TGTGCCAGCAGAGGAATCCGGGGACTCGGGATGGCTTTCTTT.

The V call is TRBV7-8, the J call TRBJ1-5, with TRBD1 matching 7 bases. Per germline, CDR1 SGHVS and CDR2 FQNEAQ. The CDR3 has 13 residues. J lost 2 bases, V lost 6 bases, and 1 base had no gene match. The CDR3 sequence is CASSQGGNQPQHF. The CDR3, as DNA: TGTGCCAGCAGTCAGGGGGGCAATCAGCCCCAGCATTTT.

This rearrangement joins TRBV5-4 to TRBJ2-4; TRBD1 matches at 8 bases. This CDR3 is built from 13 residues. Trimming cost V 4 bases and J 5 bases; bases outside gene matches: 2. Looked up from germline, CDR1 is SGHNT and CDR2 is YYREEE (reference sequence). The CDR3 region is CASSGQGENIQYF. The CDR3 DNA sequence: TGTGCCAGCAGCGGACAGGGCGAAAACATTCAGTACTTC. The entire variable domain, with the rest obtained from reference TRBV5-4 and TRBJ2-4, is as follows: ETGVTQSPTHLIKTRGQQVTLRCSSQSGHNTVSWYQQALGQGPQFIFQYYREEENGRGNFPPRFSGLQFPNYSSELNVNALELDDSALYLCASSGQGENIQYFGAGTRLSVL.

The chain's CDR3 is CASSLGRDGLLYGYTF. Here the CDR3 DNA reads TGTGCCAGCAGCTTAGGGCGGGACGGGCTTCTCTATGGCTACACCTTC. The genes are TRBV7-9 and TRBJ1-2; tentatively, D is TRBD1 (5 bases). Trimming cost V 1 base and J 4 bases, with 16 bases left between them. Per germline, CDR1 SEHNR and CDR2 FQNEAQ (reference sequence). The CDR3 loop spans 16 amino acids. Filled out from reference TRBV7-9 and TRBJ1-2, the complete variable domain reads DTGVSQNPRHKITKRGQNVTFRCDPISEHNRLYWYRQTLGQGPEFLTYFQNEAQLEKSRLLSDRFSAERPKGSFSTLEIQRTEQGDSAMYLCASSLGRDGLLYGYTFGSGTRLTVV.

V and J are TRBV6-1 and TRBJ2-1; unclear D gene. This CDR3 region has 12 residues. V lost 5 bases and J 6 bases, leaving 8 bases between the germline ends. Germline CDR1 reads MNHNS; CDR2 reads SASEGT. The CDR3 protein is CASSQLGNEQFF. CDR3 DNA sequence: TGTGCCAGCAGTCAGTTAGGCAATGAGCAGTTCTTC.

This clone was picked up one time. The chain employs TRBV27 and TRBJ2-5, with 8 bases that match TRBD2. CDR1 and CDR2 (germline): MNHEY, SMNVEV (reference sequence). The J segment lost 5 bases and the V segment lost 3 bases, leaving 5 bases of the junction unmatched. This CDR3 comprises 14 residues. CDR3 nucleotide sequence: TGTGCCAGCAGTTTCCTCGGGACTAGTGAGACCCAGTACTTC. Residues: CASSFLGTSETQYF.

V is TRBV5-6 and J is TRBJ1-2; D not resolved. The CDR3 is 15 residues long. V lost 0 bases, J lost 2 bases, and 11 bases lay in between. CDR1 and CDR2 (germline): SGHDT, YYEEEE. CDR3 nucleotides: TGTGCCAGCAGCTTGGAGCATAGTGGAAACTATGGCTACACCTTC. It specifies CASSLEHSGNYGYTF.

The rearrangement joins TRBV5-8 to TRBJ2-7; TRBD2 matches at 9 bases. J gave up 2 bases and V 4 bases, and 4 bases lay outside the gene matches. This CDR3 comprises 14 residues. Germline CDR1 is SGHTS and CDR2 is YDEGEE. The CDR3 DNA is TGTGCCAGCAGCCGACTAGCGGACACCTACGAGCAGTACTTC. Encoded protein: CASSRLADTYEQYF. The full variable domain, in which reference TRBV5-8 and TRBJ2-7 provide the parts outside the CDR3, is EAGVTQSPTHLIKTRGQQATLRCSPISGHTSVYWYQQALGLGLQFLLWYDEGEERNRGNFPPRFSGRQFPNYSSELNVNALELEDSALYLCASSRLADTYEQYFGPGTRLTVT.

This clone came up a few times. The chain joins TRBV5-6 to TRBJ2-2; 7 positions agree with TRBD1. Germline V gives CDR1 SGHDT, CDR2 YYEEEE. J gave up 2 bases and V 5 bases, and 9 bases lay outside the gene matches. This CDR3 region has 16 residues. In DNA, the CDR3 is TGTGCCAGCAGTTCGGGACAGATCTTCAACACCGGGGAGCTGTTTTTT. It specifies CASSSGQIFNTGELFF.

This chain uses TRBV7-2 with TRBJ2-5, with TRBD2 identical over 7 bases. The germline gives CDR1 SGHTA, CDR2 FQGNSA. The junction had 8 bases not matched to a gene; V was cut back by 5 bases and J by 5 bases. The CDR3 contains 14 residues. DNA of the CDR3: TGTGCCAGCAGCCAGTGGGGGGGTGTCGAGACCCAGTACTTC. Protein: CASSQWGGVETQYF.

V is TRBV4-3 and J is TRBJ2-1, with D uncertain. The CDR3 is made up of 16 amino acids. With 0 bases removed from V and 2 bases from J, the gap between germline ends came to 11 bases. Germline V gene lookup returns CDR1 LGHNA and CDR2 YSLEER. CDR3 region: CASSQDVYTAYNEQFF. The CDR3, as DNA: TGCGCCAGCAGCCAAGATGTCTACACAGCCTACAATGAGCAGTTCTTC.

This clone was recorded once. The V call is TRBV30, the J call TRBJ1-2; possible D gene TRBD1, 6 bases. Trimming removed 0 bases at V and 1 base at J, with 12 bases between. This CDR3 comprises 15 residues. Germline V lookup: CDR1 GTSNPN, CDR2 SVGIG (reference sequence). The CDR3 region has the DNA TGTGCCTGGAGTGTCTATGGGGGCGGTAACTATGGCTACACCTTC. Its protein is CAWSVYGGGNYGYTF.

This chain joins TRBV6-5 and TRBJ2-3; the match to TRBD2 covers 9 bases. With 2 bases clipped from V and 5 bases from J, the junction kept 8 bases outside the gene matches. The CDR3 has 16 amino acids. Germline V gene lookup returns CDR1 MNHEY and CDR2 SVGAGI. The CDR3 loop is CASSYEASGMVDTQYF. In DNA, the CDR3 is TGTGCCAGCAGTTACGAGGCTAGCGGGATGGTAGATACGCAGTATTTT.

This chain connects TRBV9 to TRBJ2-7, with D perhaps matching TRBD2 (5 bases). The V gene's germline CDR1 is SGDLS and CDR2 YYNGEE. CDR3 length equals 13 residues. The V end was cut by 0 bases, the J end by 2 bases, with 6 bases between. The CDR3 is CASSVAEAYEQYF. CDR3 nucleotides: TGTGCCAGCAGCGTAGCGGAGGCCTACGAGCAGTACTTC.

The chain recombines TRBV4-3 with TRBJ2-5; weak D call: TRBD1 (6 bases). V was clipped by 4 bases and J by 5 bases, with 11 bases between them. The germline gives CDR1 LGHNA, CDR2 YSLEER. This CDR3 comprises 13 residues. This CDR3 is CASSRTGWETQYF. The DNA for the CDR3 is TGCGCCAGCAGCCGAACAGGGTGGGAGACCCAGTACTTC.

The chain joins TRBV4-2 to TRBJ2-5; D perhaps matches TRBD2 (6 bases). The germline V gene has CDR1 LGHNA and CDR2 YNFKEQ. The CDR3 extends over 13 amino acids. The germline V and J ends were trimmed by 5 bases and 5 bases, with 12 bases remaining between them. The CDR3 DNA reads as TGTGCCAGCAGCGGGGGGAATGGGGAGACCCAGTACTTC. It specifies CASSGGNGETQYF.

This clone was recorded a few times. The junction differs from germline at one of its ends, possibly a read error. The V call is TRBV5-4, the J call TRBJ1-1; TRBD1 agrees at 9 bases. From germline, CDR1 is SGHNT and CDR2 YYREEE (reference sequence). The CDR3 length is 15 residues. CDR3 DNA sequence: TGTGCCAGCAGCGGAGCCGGGACAGGGAACGCTGAAGCTTTCTTT. As protein: CASSGAGTGNAEAFF.

The rearrangement links TRBV9 to TRBJ1-1, with TRBD1 matching over 9 bases. V lost 4 bases and J lost 7; bases outside the gene matches: 8. Germline-derived CDR1 and CDR2 are SGDLS and YYNGEE. CDR3 length: 14 residues. The CDR3 spells CASSPMEGQGEAFF. Here the CDR3 DNA reads TGTGCCAGCAGCCCAATGGAGGGACAGGGTGAAGCTTTCTTT. Complete variable domain (other parts from reference TRBV9 and TRBJ1-1): DSGVTQTPKHLITATGQRVTLRCSPRSGDLSVYWYQQSLDQGLQFLIQYYNGEERAKGNILERFSAQQFPDLHSELNLSSLELGDSALYFCASSPMEGQGEAFFGQGTRLTVV.

Remarks on this clone: The same CDR3 also results from other DNA sequences found in this sample. The chain employs TRBV6-5 and TRBJ1-4; D is uncertain. Germline-derived CDR1 and CDR2 are MNHEY and SVGAGI. This CDR3 is 14 amino acids long. V was pared by 0 bases and J by 6 bases, with 8 bases between. CDR3 coding DNA: TGTGCCAGCAGTTACTCTCTCGGGGATGAAAAACTGTTTTTT. It encodes CASSYSLGDEKLFF.

The rearrangement uses TRBV11-3 and TRBJ2-2; tentative D call: TRBD1 (6 bases). The germline V and J ends were trimmed by 5 bases and 2 bases, with 9 bases remaining between them. Germline CDR1 is SGHNT and CDR2 is YENEEA. The CDR3 is 14 residues long. The CDR3 loop reads CASSPGDNTGELFF. CDR3 sequence (DNA): TGTGCCAGCAGCCCAGGGGATAACACCGGGGAGCTGTTTTTT.

V is TRBV7-8 and J is TRBJ2-5; perhaps TRBD2 as D (5 bases). V was clipped by 0 bases and J by 5 bases, with 16 bases between them. Germline V lookup: CDR1 SGHVS, CDR2 FQNEAQ. This CDR3 has 16 amino acids. CDR3 residues: CASSLAGVASLETQYF. The CDR3 nucleotides are TGTGCCAGCAGCTTAGCGGGAGTTGCTAGTTTGGAGACCCAGTACTTC. The entire variable domain, with the rest obtained from reference TRBV7-8 and TRBJ2-5, is as follows: GAGVSQSPRYKVAKRGQDVALRCDPISGHVSLFWYQQALGQGPEFLTYFQNEAQLDKSGLPSDRFFAERPEGSVSTLKIQRTQQEDSAVYLCASSLAGVASLETQYFGPGTRLLVL.